These 17 T cell receptor beta chains share one sample of origin, sequenced in a study of CD8+CD57+ T cells in acquired aplastic anemia. Patients included in sequencing had previously demonstrated CD8+CD57+ cell expansion by flow cytometry. Genomic DNA served as template for TCR beta VDJ and CDR3 profiling. TCRdb reprocessed the reads with MiXCR, giving one entry per CDR3 protein. The sample includes around 190,000 distinct CDR3 sequences, 45% to 60% of them seen just once. Sequenced input: sorted CD4+, CD8+, or CD8+CD57+ T cells (not recorded which) from PBMCs. The receptor set was obtained from a human donor with aplastic anemia.

Many counts were recorded for this clonotype. The V call is TRBV7-3, the J call TRBJ2-5, with 13 bases matching TRBD2. The germline gives CDR1 SGHTA, CDR2 FQGTGA. The CDR3 consists of 16 residues. The junction had 12 bases not matched to a gene; V was cut back by 5 bases and J by 9 bases. The CDR3 nucleotides read TGTGCCAGCAGCCAACGGACTAGCGGGGGCCCCACTCCCCAGTACTTC. It yields the protein CASSQRTSGGPTPQYF.

Concerning this clonotype: A single base separates this from a much larger clone, so it may be a read error. The chain is built from TRBV7-6 and TRBJ2-7; 7 bases fit TRBD1. This CDR3 has 13 amino acids. The trim removed 5 bases at V and 3 bases at J, leaving 4 bases unmatched. Germline CDR1 reads SGHVS; CDR2 reads FNYEAQ. CDR3 DNA: TGTGCCAGCAGCCAGGGACAGAACTACGAGCAGTACTTC. As protein: CASSQGQNYEQYF.

This clonotype was seen just once. The chain uses TRBV25-1 and TRBJ2-4; 9 bases are shared with TRBD1. Germline CDR1 reads MGHDK; CDR2 reads SYGVNS. Unmatched junction bases numbered 7, after V lost 3 bases and J lost 10 bases. The CDR3 spans 14 residues. CDR3 region: CASSEPGQGSIQYF. Written as DNA, the CDR3 is TGTGCCAGCAGTGAGCCTGGACAGGGGAGTATTCAGTACTTC.

The sample holds a few counts of this clonotype. V gene TRBV5-5 combines with J gene TRBJ1-1, with D hard to call. The CDR3 totals 15 residues. V was pared by 0 bases and J by 1 base, with 10 bases between. Germline V gene data show CDR1 as SGHKS and CDR2 as YYEKEE (reference sequence). The CDR3 protein is CASSLAVGRNTEAFF. As DNA, the CDR3 is TGTGCCAGCAGCTTGGCAGTCGGCAGGAACACTGAAGCTTTCTTT.

This chain connects TRBV2 to TRBJ2-7; either TRBD1 or TRBD2 may fit D (5 bases each). The CDR3 loop spans 13 amino acids. V shed 7 bases and J shed 2 bases, with 12 bases lying between them. From germline, CDR1 is SNHLY and CDR2 FYNNEI. The CDR3 DNA follows: TGTGCCAGCACAAGGGACGTCGCCTACGAGCAGTACTTC. This gives the protein CASTRDVAYEQYF.

The chain has TRBV20-1 and TRBJ2-3, with TRBD1 matching 10 bases. Looked up from germline, CDR1 is DFQATT and CDR2 is SNEGSKA (reference sequence). CDR3 length: 15 amino acids. V lost 3 bases, J lost 0 bases, and 3 bases stayed unmatched. The DNA for the CDR3 is TGCAGTGCTAGGACAGGGGGCATTAGCACAGATACGCAGTATTTT. Translating gives CSARTGGISTDTQYF.

This clonotype was seen a few times. The J gene is TRBJ2-2, the V gene TRBV29-1; the D is unclear. The CDR3 extends over 12 amino acids. Germline values: CDR1 SQVTM, CDR2 ANQGSEA. V was pared by 3 bases and J by 6 bases, with 8 bases between. The CDR3 reads CSVEAEPGELFF. The CDR3 DNA reads TGCAGCGTTGAGGCAGAACCCGGGGAGCTGTTTTTT.

V gene TRBV7-9 combines with J gene TRBJ2-7; D is unclear. The CDR3 is 13 amino acids. Trimming pared 6 bases from V and 2 bases from J, leaving 11 bases between. CDR1 is SEHNR, CDR2 FQNEAQ, per germline (reference sequence). The CDR3 nucleotides are TGTGCCAGCAGTAGAGACGGTCCCTACGAGCAGTACTTC. It specifies CASSRDGPYEQYF.

This clonotype was counted only a few times. V usage is TRBV9 and J usage is TRBJ2-7; the D gene is possibly TRBD2 (7 bases). V was trimmed by 2 bases and J by 2 bases, leaving 17 bases between them. CDR1 is SGDLS, CDR2 YYNGEE, per germline. The CDR3 contains 16 residues. CDR3 amino acids: CASSVRGGWEPYEQYF. In DNA, the CDR3 is TGTGCCAGCAGCGTGAGGGGGGGATGGGAACCCTACGAGCAGTACTTC.

This clonotype is termed medium-sized. The chain links TRBV6-1 to TRBJ2-7; 7 nucleotides match TRBD1. The V segment lost 7 bases and the J segment 4 bases; nucleotides outside the gene matches: 16. Germline values: CDR1 MNHNS, CDR2 SASEGT. The CDR3 extends over 16 amino acids. The DNA of the CDR3 is TGTGCCAGCATGGATTGGGGGCAAGACAGGGCGTACGAGCAGTACTTC. Residues: CASMDWGQDRAYEQYF.

This clonotype was found once. V gene TRBV19 combines with J gene TRBJ1-2; tentatively, D is TRBD1 (6 bases). The CDR3 spans 17 residues. V was cut by 5 bases and J by 4 bases, with 23 bases left in between. Germline values: CDR1 LNHDA, CDR2 SQIVND (reference sequence). As DNA, the CDR3 is TGTGCCAGTAGTCCCCCCCCAGGGGAAATAGGAGGCTATGGCTACACCTTC. Its protein product is CASSPPPGEIGGYGYTF.

Note on this clonotype: A read error may account for a junction end that differs from germline. The chain uses TRBV11-1 and TRBJ2-5; the match to TRBD1 covers 8 bases. The CDR3 covers 17 residues. In germline, CDR1 is SGHAT, CDR2 FQDESV (reference sequence). For the CDR3, the DNA is TGCGCCAGCAGGCCCGGGACAGGACATGTTTTGTCAAAGACCCAGTACTTC. This translates into CASRPGTGHVLSKTQYF.

Comment on this clonotype: At one boundary the junction diverges from the germline segment, which might be a read error. The chain recombines TRBV6-1 with TRBJ2-4; D not resolved. Germline V gives CDR1 MNHNS, CDR2 SASEGT. The CDR3 runs 14 residues. Here the CDR3 DNA reads TGTGCCGGCAGTGTAGAAAAAGCCAAAAACATTCAGTACTTC. Encoded protein: CAGSVEKAKNIQYF.

The CDR3: CSVDRADPGNTIYF. The CDR3 DNA is TGCAGCGTCGACAGGGCTGACCCTGGAAACACCATATATTTT. This chain links TRBV29-1 with TRBJ1-3; 7 nucleotides agree with TRBD1. This CDR3 has 14 amino acids. Trimming removed 6 bases from V and 2 bases from J; junction bases left unmatched: 7. Germline lookup yields CDR1 SQVTM and CDR2 ANQGSEA. Looking up the rest from reference TRBV29-1 and TRBJ1-3 gives the full variable domain: SAVISQKPSRDICQRGTSLTIQCQVDSQVTMMFWYRQQPGQSLTLIATANQGSEATYESGFVIDKFPISRPNLTFSTLTVSNMSPEDSSIYLCSVDRADPGNTIYFGEGSWLTVV.

V gene TRBV24-1 combines with J gene TRBJ2-3; D may correspond to TRBD1 or TRBD2 (5 bases each). CDR1 and CDR2 from the germline V gene are KGHDR and SFDVKD. This CDR3 is built from 13 residues. Trimming took off 5 bases at V and 4 bases at J, with 9 bases between the two ends. CDR3 in amino acids: CATSVRGADTQYF. The CDR3, as DNA: TGTGCCACCAGTGTAAGGGGAGCAGATACGCAGTATTTT.

This clonotype was recorded a few times. The gene calls are TRBV12-5 and TRBJ1-1, with TRBD1 identical over 9 bases. The junction had 6 bases not matched to a gene; V was cut back by 3 bases and J by 7 bases. The CDR3 consists of 14 residues. Germline CDR1 reads LGHNT; CDR2 reads FRNRAP. The DNA of the CDR3 is TGTGCTAGTGGTTTTATACAGGGGGCCGGTGAAGCTTTCTTT. Translating gives CASGFIQGAGEAFF.

At least ten counts were recorded for this clonotype. The CDR3 loop is CASSYSQAPSDYEQYF. DNA of the CDR3: TGTGCCAGCAGTTACTCACAGGCCCCATCGGACTACGAGCAGTACTTC. The chain carries TRBV6-6 and TRBJ2-7; D is perhaps TRBD1 (5 bases). CDR3 length: 16 amino acids. Trimming removed 0 bases at V and 3 bases at J, with 15 bases between. Germline V gives CDR1 MNHNY, CDR2 SVGAGI (reference sequence).